These 21 T cell receptor beta chains originate from one sample sequenced in a study of shared clonotypes between healthy human individuals. Only in-frame clones appear in the TCRdb table, and some are missing; sequencing was by immunoSEQ multiplex PCR. Counted here are 2 million to 2.5 million clones, 90% to 95% occurring once; the ten biggest clones make up 1.5% to 2%. Positively selected for CCR7, the CD45RO-negative cells used as naive CD8 cells excluded terminally differentiated effector memory CD45RA+ cells. The sequenced sample was naive CD8+ T cells from PBMCs. Receptor source: a man aged 18-30 years in good health. Some clones in this sample may be carry-over from other donors' samples.

J is TRBJ2-5 and V is TRBV28; 7 positions match TRBD1. The germline CDR1 and CDR2 sequences are MDHEN and SYDVKM. V shed 5 bases, J shed 2 bases, and the junction held 8 bases outside the gene matches. CDR3 length: 15 amino acids. The CDR3 sequence is CASSGPRDRQETQYF. The CDR3 coding sequence is TGTGCCAGCAGTGGCCCCCGGGACAGACAAGAGACCCAGTACTTC.

The V and J genes are TRBV27 and TRBJ2-5, with D uncertain. The V and J ends lost 3 bases and 4 bases respectively, with 9 bases between them. The CDR3 is made up of 13 amino acids. Germline values: CDR1 MNHEY, CDR2 SMNVEV (reference sequence). CDR3 coding DNA: TGTGCCAGCAGTTTGATAGGTCGAGAGACCCAGTACTTC. It translates to CASSLIGRETQYF.

The V and J genes are TRBV6-1 and TRBJ1-2, with a weak D call TRBD1 (5 bases). CDR3 length equals 15 residues. V lost 6 bases, J lost 8 bases, and 22 bases lay in between. Germline lookup yields CDR1 MNHNS and CDR2 SASEGT. DNA of the CDR3: TGTGCCAGCAGCCACCCCCCGGACAAGTTGAAGGGCTACACCTTC. Translated: CASSHPPDKLKGYTF.

J is TRBJ2-1 and V is TRBV27; maybe TRBD2 (6 bases). Deletions cut 6 bases from V and 7 bases from J, with 19 bases between. Looked up from germline, CDR1 is MNHEY and CDR2 is SMNVEV (reference sequence). CDR3 length: 15 residues. The CDR3 sequence: CASSPLGSSLNEQFF. DNA for the CDR3: TGTGCCAGCAGCCCTCTCGGGAGTAGTTTAAATGAGCAGTTCTTC.

The CDR3 region has the DNA TGTGCCAGCAGCCCCCGGACTAGCGAACGCACAGATACGCAGTATTTT. The encoded protein is CASSPRTSERTDTQYF. The rearrangement uses TRBV9 and TRBJ2-3, with 9 bases fitting TRBD2. The CDR3 spans 16 residues. The V segment lost 4 bases and the J segment 1 base; nucleotides outside the gene matches: 7. Germline CDR1 reads SGDLS; CDR2 reads YYNGEE.

The genes are TRBV7-9 and TRBJ2-5; 7 bases map to TRBD2. V shed 5 bases and J 5 bases; nucleotides not matched to a gene: 14. The CDR3 has 16 amino acids. The germline gives CDR1 SEHNR, CDR2 FQNEAQ (reference sequence). The CDR3 loop reads CASSQPDAGVGETQYF. Written as DNA, the CDR3 is TGTGCCAGCAGCCAACCCGATGCGGGAGTGGGGGAGACCCAGTACTTC.

The V call is TRBV9, the J call TRBJ2-1; 9 bases match TRBD2. Trimming cost V 3 bases and J 0 bases; bases outside gene matches: 16. The CDR3 length is 20 residues. Germline V gives CDR1 SGDLS, CDR2 YYNGEE. CDR3 loop: CASSDHRTSDGLSSYNEQFF. CDR3 bases: TGTGCCAGCAGCGACCACCGGACTAGCGACGGACTTAGCTCCTACAATGAGCAGTTCTTC. The full variable domain, its missing parts supplied by reference TRBV9 and TRBJ2-1, is DSGVTQTPKHLITATGQRVTLRCSPRSGDLSVYWYQQSLDQGLQFLIQYYNGEERAKGNILERFSAQQFPDLHSELNLSSLELGDSALYFCASSDHRTSDGLSSYNEQFFGPGTRLTVL.

V gene TRBV7-6 combines with J gene TRBJ1-1; 7 bases fit TRBD1. The CDR3 runs 15 residues. V shed 4 bases, J shed 8 bases, and the junction held 13 bases outside the gene matches. Germline V gene lookup returns CDR1 SGHVS and CDR2 FNYEAQ. CDR3 sequence: CASSSPTGAPEEAFF. In DNA form, the CDR3 reads TGTGCCAGCAGCTCGCCTACAGGGGCTCCGGAGGAAGCTTTCTTT. The whole variable domain, remainder taken from reference TRBV7-6 and TRBJ1-1, is GAGVSQSPRYKVTKRGQDVALRCDPISGHVSLYWYRQALGQGPEFLTYFNYEAQQDKSGLPNDRFSAERPEGSISTLTIQRTEQRDSAMYRCASSSPTGAPEEAFFGQGTRLTVV.

The genes are TRBV27 and TRBJ2-3; D not certain. This CDR3 has 12 amino acids. Germline-derived CDR1 and CDR2 are MNHEY and SMNVEV (reference sequence). Trimming left V 5 bases short and J 5 bases short, with 8 bases between. The CDR3 is CASSLIGDTQYF. CDR3 DNA sequence: TGTGCCAGCAGTCTTATAGGAGATACGCAGTATTTT.

V gene TRBV10-3 combines with J gene TRBJ2-3, with 9 bases lining up with TRBD1. V lost 3 bases and J lost 4; bases outside the gene matches: 8. Germline CDR1 is ENHRY and CDR2 is SYGVKD. CDR3 size: 16 residues. The CDR3 is CAISEGVGTGSDTQYF. Here the CDR3 DNA reads TGTGCCATCAGTGAAGGGGTAGGGACAGGGTCAGATACGCAGTATTTT.

This chain uses TRBV7-2 with TRBJ2-2; D gene uncertain. V shed 1 base and J shed 8 bases, with 8 bases lying between them. Looked up from germline, CDR1 is SGHTA and CDR2 is FQGNSA. The CDR3 runs to 13 residues. The DNA for the CDR3 is TGTGCCAGCAGCTTAGATAGGTCGGGGGAGCTGTTTTTT. It is translated as CASSLDRSGELFF. The full variable domain, its missing parts supplied by reference TRBV7-2 and TRBJ2-2, is GAGVSQSPSNKVTEKGKDVELRCDPISGHTALYWYRQSLGQGLEFLIYFQGNSAPDKSGLPSDRFSAERTGGSVSTLTIQRTQQEDSAVYLCASSLDRSGELFFGEGSRLTVL.

The chain couples TRBV2 to TRBJ2-7, with a tentative D call TRBD1 (6 bases). Trimming took 11 bases from V and 0 from J, leaving 20 bases between them. Looked up from germline, CDR1 is SNHLY and CDR2 is FYNNEI. The CDR3 is made up of 15 amino acids. CDR3 sequence: CAGEPMVQGSYEQYF. The CDR3 DNA is TGTGCCGGCGAACCAATGGTACAGGGCTCCTACGAGCAGTACTTC.

The chain couples TRBV15 to TRBJ1-3, with no clear D. This CDR3 is 15 amino acids long. Trimming took off 5 bases at V and 0 bases at J, with 11 bases between the two ends. CDR1 is LNHNV and CDR2 is YYDKDF in the germline V gene (reference sequence). The CDR3 bases are TGTGCCACCAGCGAAGGAAGAACCTCTGGAAACACCATATATTTT. Its protein is CATSEGRTSGNTIYF.

Comments on this clone: The same CDR3 is also encoded by other DNA sequences in this sample. V usage is TRBV28 and J usage is TRBJ2-1, with 7 bases identical to TRBD2. With V trimmed by 1 base and J by 4 bases, 4 bases remained unmatched. Germline V gives CDR1 MDHEN, CDR2 SYDVKM. CDR3 length: 15 amino acids. The CDR3 DNA reads as TGTGCCAGCAGTTTATTGGCTAGCGGATACAATGAGCAGTTCTTC. Translation: CASSLLASGYNEQFF.

This clone was seen only once. The V gene is TRBV7-9, the J gene TRBJ1-5; D is unresolved. This CDR3 is 14 amino acids long. Germline values: CDR1 SEHNR, CDR2 FQNEAQ (reference sequence). Trimming stripped 4 bases from V and 5 bases from J, with 12 bases between. CDR3 in amino acids: CASSSGLLDQPQHF. The CDR3 bases are TGTGCCAGCAGCTCCGGGCTTCTGGATCAGCCCCAGCATTTT.

On this clone itself: The same CDR3 can be traced to other DNA sequences in this sample. The genes are TRBV27 and TRBJ1-5; TRBD1 matches at 8 bases. Germline V gene lookup returns CDR1 MNHEY and CDR2 SMNVEV (reference sequence). Trimming took 6 bases from V and 4 from J; bases not matched to a gene: 5. CDR3 length: 14 amino acids. The CDR3 is CASSHTGGNQPQHF. DNA of the CDR3: TGTGCCAGCAGCCATACAGGGGGGAATCAGCCCCAGCATTTT.

V gene TRBV13 combines with J gene TRBJ2-1; D ambiguous. The CDR3 runs 13 residues. Germline V CDR1 and CDR2: PRHDT, FYEKMQ (reference sequence). Trimming removed 5 bases at V and 5 bases at J, with 10 bases between. The CDR3 protein is CASSPDPDNEQFF. The CDR3 DNA is TGTGCCAGCAGCCCCGACCCAGACAATGAGCAGTTCTTC.

The DNA for the CDR3 is TGTGCCAGCAGTTTCAGGGCGGGGCCGTCCTACAATGAGCAGTTCTTC. Translated: CASSFRAGPSYNEQFF. The genes are TRBV28 and TRBJ2-1; D is perhaps TRBD2 (6 bases). CDR1 and CDR2 (germline): MDHEN, SYDVKM. V was clipped by 3 bases and J by 1 base, with 13 bases between them. CDR3 size: 16 residues.

The V call is TRBV5-8, the J call TRBJ1-1; 8 nucleotides line up with TRBD1. This CDR3 has 16 amino acids. The germline V gene encodes CDR1 SGHTS and CDR2 YDEGEE. Unmatched junction bases numbered 12, after V lost 1 base and J lost 7 bases. CDR3 DNA: TGTGCCAGCAGCTTGAGTATAAGACAGGGGCAGGGTGAAGCTTTCTTT. Its protein is CASSLSIRQGQGEAFF.

The table lists this clone with a few counts. The CDR3 bases are TGTGCCAGCAGCTTAGTTGGCGGAAGCCCGAACACTGAAGCTTTCTTT. Its protein product is CASSLVGGSPNTEAFF. V is TRBV7-3 and J is TRBJ1-1; D call uncertain. CDR3 length equals 16 residues. V was shortened by 2 bases and J by 1 base, with 14 bases between the two germline ends. CDR1 is SGHTA and CDR2 is FQGTGA in the germline V gene.

This clone occurred a few times. The V gene is TRBV14, the J gene TRBJ2-7, with D perhaps TRBD1 (6 bases). Germline CDR1 reads SGHDN; CDR2 reads FVKESK. The CDR3 runs to 13 residues. V was trimmed by 0 bases and J by 12 bases, leaving 15 bases between them. The CDR3 loop reads CASSQDTGRARYF. The CDR3 DNA is TGTGCCAGCAGCCAAGATACAGGGCGCGCCCGGTACTTC. The full variable domain, in which reference TRBV14 and TRBJ2-7 provide the parts outside the CDR3, is EAGVTQFPSHSVIEKGQTVTLRCDPISGHDNLYWYRRVMGKEIKFLLHFVKESKQDESGMPNNRFLAERTGGTYSTLKVQPAELEDSGVYFCASSQDTGRARYFGPGTRLTVT.